The sequence of this T cell receptor (beta chain) was determined in a study of cytomegalovirus exposure and HLA in healthy donors. General study findings and limits: A subsequent analysis found that TCR clusters from the first cohort also tended to co-occur in the approximately 130 validation repertoires, with under 95% of cluster scores above 0.

The donors were part of the validation cohort of roughly 110 subjects. That cohort was separate from the first cohort, which comprised under 700 subjects. The germline V gene encodes CDR1 MDHEN and CDR2 SYDVKM. The CDR3 has 16 amino acids. J gave up 5 bases and V 3 bases, and 11 bases lay outside the gene matches. As regards this clone: What it binds is unknown.

TCRdb's copy holds only in-frame clones and misses some; the assay was immunoSEQ multiplex PCR. Of nearly 110,000 clones listed, around 90% are singletons. Sequencing was carried out using PBMCs. The rearrangement uses TRBV28 and TRBJ1-1; 8 nucleotides match TRBD1. The TCR was taken from a young woman in good health and CMV-seropositive. The DNA for the CDR3 is TGTGCCAGCAGTTTTTCCGGCAGGGGGCTGGGGACTGAAGCTTTCTTT. It encodes CASSFSGRGLGTEAFF.